Sequencing of this T cell receptor (beta chain) was carried out in a study of T cell repertoires in cytomegalovirus infection. Background on the study: CMV infection plus the matching HLA type was flagged by public TCR beta signatures. Study results and limitations: Identification of carriers of CMV plus the relevant HLA was performed using cumulative public TCR beta family frequency.

V was pared by 0 bases and J by 1 base, with 6 bases between. CDR1 is SNHLY, CDR2 FYNNEI, per germline. The CDR3 sequence is 15 residues long. As regards this clonotype: The target antigen is unknown.

TCRdb processed the reads anew with MiXCR; each CDR3 protein has one entry. In the table there are 700,000 to 900,000 distinct CDR3 sequences, about 29% of which are singletons. The sample was cultured CD8+ T cells from PBMCs, taken from culture after CMV antigen stimulation. The V call is TRBV2, the J call TRBJ2-2; no definite D call. This sequence was found in a human donor in good health (CMV status not recorded). Some clones in this sample may be carry-over from other donors' samples. DNA for the CDR3: TGTGCCAGCAGTGAAGCGCTTCTGAACACCGGGGAGCTGTTTTTT. Its translation is CASSEALLNTGELFF.